The rows below give T cell receptor beta chains drawn from one sample of a study of CD8+CD57+ T cells in acquired aplastic anemia. Each CDR3 protein is one row after TCRdb ran MiXCR on the reads. The sample shows about 200,000 distinct CDR3 sequences, 65% of them seen only once. Sequencing was carried out using sorted CD4+, CD8+, or CD8+CD57+ T cells (not recorded which) from PBMCs. These receptors all stem from a human donor with aplastic anemia. Each CDR3 is given with its conserved first and last residue. Each record gives: V gene, D gene, J gene, clone size, CDR3 DNA, CDR3 protein. A D gene is named only where the DNA matches it firmly. The size of a clone is reported for some rows only, either as once, few or many, or as a class for expanded clones.

>TRBV7-3|-|TRBJ1-1|-
TGTGCCAGCAGCCCCAATACAGGGAGCACTGAAGCTTTCTTT
CASSPNTGSTEAFF
>TRBV4-2|-|TRBJ2-4|once
TGTGCCAGCAGCCAAGATTCCGAGACAGTCCCGATTTTC
CASSQDSETVPIF
>TRBV15|-|TRBJ2-7|-
TGTGCCACCAGCGGCGGAGACTCCTACGAGCAGTACTTC
CATSGGDSYEQYF
>TRBV2|TRBD2|TRBJ2-7|-
TGTGCCAGCAGTGTCCGTAGCGGGACTTTCTACGAGCAGTACTTC
CASSVRSGTFYEQYF
>TRBV19|TRBD1|TRBJ1-5|-
TGTGCCAGTAGTGGGACAAGGACAGGGAATCAGCCCCAGCATTTT
CASSGTRTGNQPQHF
>TRBV9|-|TRBJ1-1|-
TGTGCCAGCAGCGCCAGGAGCGGGGCTCCCGCTGAAGCTTTCTTT
CASSARSGAPAEAFF
>TRBV25-1|-|TRBJ1-3|-
TGTGCCAGCAGTGGATGGTCTGGAAACACCATATATTTT
CASSGWSGNTIYF
>TRBV19|TRBD2|TRBJ2-1|many
TGTGCCAGTAGTATAGCCCTAGCGGGGGGCTACAATGAGCAGTTCTTC
CASSIALAGGYNEQFF
>TRBV24-1|-|TRBJ1-1|-
TGTGCCACCTCCGGAGGTAGCCCTGAAGCTTTCTTT
CATSGGSPEAFF
>TRBV24-1|-|TRBJ2-5|-
TGTGCCACCCAAAGAGCAGGGGCGCGGGAGACCCAGTACTTC
CATQRAGARETQYF
>TRBV2|TRBD2|TRBJ2-3|-
TGTGCCAGTCGCGGGAGAACGGGGGGGTCGGGCGGTACGCAGTATTTT
CASRGRTGGSGGTQYF
>TRBV20-1|-|TRBJ2-2|few
TGCAGTGCTAGAGTTCCCGCACACGGGGAGCTGTTTTTT
CSARVPAHGELFF
>TRBV4-2|-|TRBJ2-3|-
TGTGCCAGCAGCCAAGATCGAGTAGGGGGGGCGGAAGATACGCAGTATTTT
CASSQDRVGGAEDTQYF
>TRBV5-1|TRBD1|TRBJ2-7|-
TGCGCCAGCAGCTTTACCTCTAGGGCAGGGGGCAGCTACGAGCAGTACTTC
CASSFTSRAGGSYEQYF
>TRBV5-1|-|TRBJ1-6|-
TGCGCCAGCAGCCTCTTCACGGGGGAACCCCTCCACTTT
CASSLFTGEPLHF
>TRBV29-1|-|TRBJ2-7|-
TGCAGCGTTGCCGACGGCCGATACGAGCAGTACTTC
CSVADGRYEQYF
>TRBV5-8|-|TRBJ1-5|-
TGTGCCAGCAGCATCCAGGGACCTCAGCCCCAGCATTTT
CASSIQGPQPQHF
>TRBV14|-|TRBJ2-3|-
TGTGCCAGCAGCCAACGAACAGGGTCGGGAGATACGCAGTATTTT
CASSQRTGSGDTQYF
>TRBV20-1|-|TRBJ1-1|-
TGCAGTGCTAGCCCCGACGGGGACAAGGCTTTCTTT
CSASPDGDKAFF
>TRBV6-4|-|TRBJ2-6|-
TGTGCCAGCAGTGACGGGGGGGCCAACGTCCTGACTTTC
CASSDGGANVLTF
>TRBV5-4|TRBD1|TRBJ2-2|-
TGTGCCAGCAGCCAATCCTGGGACAGGGGAAGGGAGCTGTTTTTT
CASSQSWDRGRELFF
>TRBV7-2|-|TRBJ2-3|-
TGTGCCAGCAGCTTAGTTCAGGGCAGAGCCGATACGCAGTATTTT
CASSLVQGRADTQYF
>TRBV19|TRBD2|TRBJ2-3|-
TGTGCCAGTAGTATCTTAGCGGGGGGCACAGATACGCAGTATTTT
CASSILAGGTDTQYF
>TRBV29-1|-|TRBJ2-5|-
TGCAGCGTCCCCCTTATCGGTGAGACCCAGTACTTC
CSVPLIGETQYF